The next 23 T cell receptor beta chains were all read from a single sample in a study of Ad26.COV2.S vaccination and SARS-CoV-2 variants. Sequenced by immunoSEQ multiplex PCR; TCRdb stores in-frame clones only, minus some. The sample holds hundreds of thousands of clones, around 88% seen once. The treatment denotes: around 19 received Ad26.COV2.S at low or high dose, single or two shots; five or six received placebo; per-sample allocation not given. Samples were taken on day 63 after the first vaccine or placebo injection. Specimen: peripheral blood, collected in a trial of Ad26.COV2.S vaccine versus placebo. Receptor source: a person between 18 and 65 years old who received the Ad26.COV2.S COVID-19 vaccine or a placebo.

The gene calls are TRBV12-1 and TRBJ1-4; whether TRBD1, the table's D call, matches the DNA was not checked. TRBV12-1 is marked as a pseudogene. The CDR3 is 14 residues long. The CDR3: CASSSGQSNEKLFF. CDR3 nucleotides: TGTGCCAGCAGCTCGGGACAGAGTAATGAAAAACTGTTTTTT.

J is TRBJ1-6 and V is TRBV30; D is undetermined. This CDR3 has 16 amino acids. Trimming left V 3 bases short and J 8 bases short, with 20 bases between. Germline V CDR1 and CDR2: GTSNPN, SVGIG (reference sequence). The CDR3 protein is CAWRPPLKGSDSPLHF. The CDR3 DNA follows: TGTGCCTGGAGACCCCCCCTGAAAGGAAGCGATTCACCCCTCCACTTT. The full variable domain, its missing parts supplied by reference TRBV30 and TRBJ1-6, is SQTIHQWPATLVQPVGSPLSLECTVEGTSNPNLYWYRQAAGRGLQLLFYSVGIGQISSEVPQNLSASRPQDRQFILSSKKLLLSDSGFYLCAWRPPLKGSDSPLHFGNGTRLTVT.

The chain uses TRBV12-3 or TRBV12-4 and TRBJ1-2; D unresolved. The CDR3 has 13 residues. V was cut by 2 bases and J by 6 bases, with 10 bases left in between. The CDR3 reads CASSLITANGYTF. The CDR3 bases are TGTGCCAGCAGTTTAATCACAGCGAATGGCTACACCTTC.

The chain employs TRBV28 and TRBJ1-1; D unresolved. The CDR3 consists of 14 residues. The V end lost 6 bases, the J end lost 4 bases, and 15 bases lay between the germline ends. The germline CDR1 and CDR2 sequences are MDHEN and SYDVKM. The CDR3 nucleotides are TGTGCCAGCAGCTCCCACTTTTGGCCCACTGAAGCTTTCTTT. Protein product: CASSSHFWPTEAFF.

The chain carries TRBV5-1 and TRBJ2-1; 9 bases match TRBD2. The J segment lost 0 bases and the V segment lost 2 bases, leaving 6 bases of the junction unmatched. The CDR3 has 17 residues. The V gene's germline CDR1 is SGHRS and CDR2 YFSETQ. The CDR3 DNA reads TGCGCCAGCAGCTTAGGGACTAGCTCCGACTCCTACAATGAGCAGTTCTTC. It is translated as CASSLGTSSDSYNEQFF.

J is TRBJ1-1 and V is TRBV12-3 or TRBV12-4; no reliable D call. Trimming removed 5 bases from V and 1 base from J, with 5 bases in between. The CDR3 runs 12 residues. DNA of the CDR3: TGTGCCAGCAGTAACCCGAACACTGAAGCTTTCTTT. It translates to CASSNPNTEAFF.

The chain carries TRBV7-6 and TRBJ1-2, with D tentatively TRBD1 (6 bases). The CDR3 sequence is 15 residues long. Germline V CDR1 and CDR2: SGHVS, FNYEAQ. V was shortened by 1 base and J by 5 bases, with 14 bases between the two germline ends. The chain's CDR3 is CASSLELGAGYGYTF. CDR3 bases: TGTGCCAGCAGCTTAGAACTGGGGGCCGGGTATGGCTACACCTTC.

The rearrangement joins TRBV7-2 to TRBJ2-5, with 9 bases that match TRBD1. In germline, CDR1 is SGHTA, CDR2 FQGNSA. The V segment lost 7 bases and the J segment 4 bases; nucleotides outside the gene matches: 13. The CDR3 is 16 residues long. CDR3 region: CASKGQGNVLGETQYF. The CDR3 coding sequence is TGTGCCAGCAAAGGACAGGGGAACGTTCTTGGAGAGACCCAGTACTTC. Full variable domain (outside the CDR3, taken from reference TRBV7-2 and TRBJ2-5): GAGVSQSPSNKVTEKGKDVELRCDPISGHTALYWYRQSLGQGLEFLIYFQGNSAPDKSGLPSDRFSAERTGGSVSTLTIQRTQQEDSAVYLCASKGQGNVLGETQYFGPGTRLLVL.

In DNA form, the CDR3 reads TGTGCCAGCAGCCTCCACGTTGACACAGTCCCCTACGAGCAGTACTTC. This codes for CASSLHVDTVPYEQYF. V gene TRBV28 combines with J gene TRBJ2-7; D unresolved. This CDR3 spans 16 amino acids. Between the trimmed V and J ends, which lost 6 bases and 2 bases, there was a span of 20 bases. Germline assignment: CDR1 MDHEN and CDR2 SYDVKM. Full variable domain (rest looked up from reference TRBV28 and TRBJ2-7): DVKVTQSSRYLVKRTGEKVFLECVQDMDHENMFWYRQDPGLGLRLIYFSYDVKMKEKGDIPEGYSVSREKKERFSLILESASTNQTSMYLCASSLHVDTVPYEQYFGPGTRLTVT.

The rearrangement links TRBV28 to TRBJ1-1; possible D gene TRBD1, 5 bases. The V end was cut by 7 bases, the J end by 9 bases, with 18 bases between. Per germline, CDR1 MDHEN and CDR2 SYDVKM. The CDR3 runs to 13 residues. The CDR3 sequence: CASITTPGLKAFF. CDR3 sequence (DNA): TGTGCCAGCATTACGACGCCGGGACTTAAAGCTTTCTTT.

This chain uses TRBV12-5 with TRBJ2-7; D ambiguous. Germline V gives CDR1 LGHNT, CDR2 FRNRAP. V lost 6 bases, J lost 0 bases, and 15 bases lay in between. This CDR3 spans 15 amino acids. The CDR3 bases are TGTGCTAGTGGGGCCTTAAGGTTTCTCTCCTACGAGCAGTACTTC. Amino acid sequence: CASGALRFLSYEQYF.

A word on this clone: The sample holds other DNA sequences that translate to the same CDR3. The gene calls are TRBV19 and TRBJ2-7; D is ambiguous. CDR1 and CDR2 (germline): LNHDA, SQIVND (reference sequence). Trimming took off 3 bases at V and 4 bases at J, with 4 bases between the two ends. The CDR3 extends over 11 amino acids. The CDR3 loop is CASSMGYEQYF. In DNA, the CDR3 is TGTGCCAGTAGTATGGGGTACGAGCAGTACTTC. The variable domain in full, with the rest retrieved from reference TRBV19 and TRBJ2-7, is DGGITQSPKYLFRKEGQNVTLSCEQNLNHDAMYWYRQDPGQGLRLIYYSQIVNDFQKGDIAEGYSVSREKKESFPLTVTSAQKNPTAFYLCASSMGYEQYFGPGTRLTVT.

The CDR3 loop reads CASRQRQSSGNTIYF. As DNA, the CDR3 is TGTGCCAGCAGACAAAGACAGAGCTCTGGAAACACCATATATTTT. The chain uses TRBV28 and TRBJ1-3, with D perhaps TRBD1 (5 bases). Germline CDR1 is MDHEN and CDR2 is SYDVKM. The CDR3 spans 15 residues. Deletions cut 6 bases from V and 0 bases from J, with 12 bases between.

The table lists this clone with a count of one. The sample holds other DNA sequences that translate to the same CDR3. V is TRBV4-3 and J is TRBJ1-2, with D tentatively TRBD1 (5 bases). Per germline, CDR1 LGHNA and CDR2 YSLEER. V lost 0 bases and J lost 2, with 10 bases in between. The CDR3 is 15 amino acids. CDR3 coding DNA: TGCGCCAGCAGCCAAGATAGGGGAGCCAACTATGGCTACACCTTC. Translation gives CASSQDRGANYGYTF.

CDR3 residues: CASSLEGASSYEQYF. In DNA, the CDR3 is TGCGCCAGCAGCTTGGAAGGGGCGAGCTCCTACGAGCAGTACTTC. The J gene is TRBJ2-7, the V gene TRBV5-1; possibly TRBD1 for D (5 bases). V lost 0 bases, J lost 0 bases, and 10 bases lay in between. Germline-derived CDR1 and CDR2 are SGHRS and YFSETQ. The CDR3 runs to 15 residues.

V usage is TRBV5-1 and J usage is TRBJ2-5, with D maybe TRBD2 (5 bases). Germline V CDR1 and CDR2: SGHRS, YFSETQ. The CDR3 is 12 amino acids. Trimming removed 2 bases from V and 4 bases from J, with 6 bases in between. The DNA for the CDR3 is TGCGCCAGCAGCTTCGAGGGAGAGACCCAGTACTTC. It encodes CASSFEGETQYF.

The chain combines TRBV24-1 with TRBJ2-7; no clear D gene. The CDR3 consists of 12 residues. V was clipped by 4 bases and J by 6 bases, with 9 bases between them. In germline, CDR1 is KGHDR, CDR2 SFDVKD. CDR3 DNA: TGTGCCACCAGTGACGTGTTGGGCGAGCAGTACTTC. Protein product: CATSDVLGEQYF.

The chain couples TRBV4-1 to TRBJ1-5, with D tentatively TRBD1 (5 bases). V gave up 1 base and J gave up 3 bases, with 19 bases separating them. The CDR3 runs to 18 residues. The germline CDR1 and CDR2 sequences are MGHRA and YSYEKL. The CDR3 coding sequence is TGCGCCAGCAGCCAAGTGTTGGTCAGGAGGGGATACAATCAGCCCCAGCATTTT. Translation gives CASSQVLVRRGYNQPQHF.

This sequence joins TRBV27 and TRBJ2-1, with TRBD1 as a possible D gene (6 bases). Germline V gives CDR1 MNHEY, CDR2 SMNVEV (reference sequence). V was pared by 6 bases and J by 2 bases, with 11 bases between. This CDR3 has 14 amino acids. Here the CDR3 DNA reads TGTGCCAGCAGGGCAGGGGCGACCTACAATGAGCAGTTCTTC. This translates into CASRAGATYNEQFF.

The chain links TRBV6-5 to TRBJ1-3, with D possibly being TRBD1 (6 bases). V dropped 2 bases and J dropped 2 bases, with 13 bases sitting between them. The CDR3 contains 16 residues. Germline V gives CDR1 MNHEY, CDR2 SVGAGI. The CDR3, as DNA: TGTGCCAGCAGTTACCTTTCGACAGGAGCTGGAAACACCATATATTTT. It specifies CASSYLSTGAGNTIYF.

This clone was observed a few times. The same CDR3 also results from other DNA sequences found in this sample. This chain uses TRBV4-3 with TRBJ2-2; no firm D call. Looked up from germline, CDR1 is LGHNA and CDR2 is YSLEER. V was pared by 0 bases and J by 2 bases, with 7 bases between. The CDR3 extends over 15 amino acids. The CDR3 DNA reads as TGCGCCAGCAGCCAAGAGGCAACTAACACCGGGGAGCTGTTTTTT. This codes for CASSQEATNTGELFF.

CDR3: CASLSSGNTIYF. As DNA, the CDR3 is TGTGCCAGCTTGAGCTCTGGAAACACCATATATTTT. The gene calls are TRBV6-5 and TRBJ1-3; D not resolved. The germline V gene has CDR1 MNHEY and CDR2 SVGAGI. The CDR3 length is 12 residues. Trimming removed 8 bases from V and 0 bases from J, with 5 bases in between.

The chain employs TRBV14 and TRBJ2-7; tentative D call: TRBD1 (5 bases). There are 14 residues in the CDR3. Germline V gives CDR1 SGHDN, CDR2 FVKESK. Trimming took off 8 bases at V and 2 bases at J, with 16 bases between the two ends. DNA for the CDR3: TGTGCCAGCTCCCTCAGGGTAGGGGCCTACGAGCAGTACTTC. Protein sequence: CASSLRVGAYEQYF.